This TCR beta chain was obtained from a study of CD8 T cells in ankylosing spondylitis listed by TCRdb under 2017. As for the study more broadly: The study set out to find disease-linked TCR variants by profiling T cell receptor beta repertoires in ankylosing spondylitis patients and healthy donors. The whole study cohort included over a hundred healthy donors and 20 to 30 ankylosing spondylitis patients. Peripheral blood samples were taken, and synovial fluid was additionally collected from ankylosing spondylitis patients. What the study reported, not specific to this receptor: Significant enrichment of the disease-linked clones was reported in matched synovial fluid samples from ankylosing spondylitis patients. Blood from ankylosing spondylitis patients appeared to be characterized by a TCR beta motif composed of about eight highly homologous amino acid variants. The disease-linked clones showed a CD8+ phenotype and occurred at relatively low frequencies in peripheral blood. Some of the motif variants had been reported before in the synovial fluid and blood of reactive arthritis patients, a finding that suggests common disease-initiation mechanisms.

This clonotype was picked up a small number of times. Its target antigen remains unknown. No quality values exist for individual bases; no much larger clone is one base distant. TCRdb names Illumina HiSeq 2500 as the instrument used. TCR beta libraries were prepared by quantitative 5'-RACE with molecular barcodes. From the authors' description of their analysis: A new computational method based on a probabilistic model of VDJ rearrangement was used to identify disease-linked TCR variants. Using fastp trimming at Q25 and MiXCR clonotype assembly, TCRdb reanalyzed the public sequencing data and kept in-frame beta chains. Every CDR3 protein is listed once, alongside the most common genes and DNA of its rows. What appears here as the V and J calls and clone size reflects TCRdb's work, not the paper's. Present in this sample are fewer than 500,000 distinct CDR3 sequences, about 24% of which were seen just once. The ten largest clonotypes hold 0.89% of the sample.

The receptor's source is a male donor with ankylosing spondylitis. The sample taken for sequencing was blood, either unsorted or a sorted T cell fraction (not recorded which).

The sequenced DNA is TGTGCCAGCAGCCTTGGGACAGGTATAGGTCAGCCCCAGCATTTT. This yields the protein CASSLGTGIGQPQHF. This chain joins TRBV7-9 to TRBJ1-5; 8 junctional bases match TRBD1. As encoded in the germline V gene (reference sequence), CDR1 is SEHNR while CDR2 is FQNEAQ. Taken from cysteine to phenylalanine, the CDR3 has 15 residues. Solely the CDR3 DNA is kept, with 45 bases framed from the first base. Unmatched junction bases come to 9, with V trimmed by 5 bases and J by 6 bases.